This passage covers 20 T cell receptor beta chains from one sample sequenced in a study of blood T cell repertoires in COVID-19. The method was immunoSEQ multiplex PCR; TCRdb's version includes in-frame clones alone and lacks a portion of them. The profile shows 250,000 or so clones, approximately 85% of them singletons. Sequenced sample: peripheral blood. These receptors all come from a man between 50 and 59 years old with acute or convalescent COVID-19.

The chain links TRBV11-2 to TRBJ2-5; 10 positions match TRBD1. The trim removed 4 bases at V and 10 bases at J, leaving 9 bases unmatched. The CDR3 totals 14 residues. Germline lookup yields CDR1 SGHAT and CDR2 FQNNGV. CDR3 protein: CASSWTRWTGGQYF. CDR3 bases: TGTGCCAGCAGCTGGACCCGATGGACAGGGGGCCAGTACTTC.

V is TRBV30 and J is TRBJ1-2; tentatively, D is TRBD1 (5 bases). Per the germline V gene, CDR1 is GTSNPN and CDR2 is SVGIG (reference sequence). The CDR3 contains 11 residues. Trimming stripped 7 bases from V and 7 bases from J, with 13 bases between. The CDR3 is CASGQGSGYTF. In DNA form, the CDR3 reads TGTGCCTCAGGGCAGGGCTCTGGCTACACCTTC.

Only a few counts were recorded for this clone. The CDR3 here is CASSSLAGLANEQFF. Here the CDR3 DNA reads TGTGCCAGCAGCTCCTTAGCGGGCCTTGCCAATGAGCAGTTCTTC. V and J are TRBV7-6 and TRBJ2-1, with 7 positions matching TRBD2. This CDR3 region has 15 residues. J lost 6 bases, V lost 4 bases, and 9 bases had no gene match. Per germline, CDR1 SGHVS and CDR2 FNYEAQ.

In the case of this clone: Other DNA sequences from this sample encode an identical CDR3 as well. The CDR3: CASSPGTGAYEQYF. Written as DNA, the CDR3 is TGTGCCAGCAGCCCCGGGACAGGGGCCTACGAGCAGTACTTC. V gene TRBV3-1 (or the pseudogene TRBV3-2) combines with J gene TRBJ2-7, with 10 bases aligning to TRBD1. From germline, CDR1 is LGHDT and CDR2 YNNKEL (reference sequence). CDR3 size: 14 residues. V gave up 4 bases and J gave up 2 bases; unmatched junction bases: 2.

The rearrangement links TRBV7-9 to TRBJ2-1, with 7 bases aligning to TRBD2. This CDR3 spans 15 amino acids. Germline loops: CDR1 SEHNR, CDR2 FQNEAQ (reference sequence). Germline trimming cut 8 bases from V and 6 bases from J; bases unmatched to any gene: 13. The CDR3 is CASLRREKGGNEQFF. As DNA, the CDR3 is TGTGCCAGCTTAAGGCGGGAGAAAGGTGGCAATGAGCAGTTCTTC.

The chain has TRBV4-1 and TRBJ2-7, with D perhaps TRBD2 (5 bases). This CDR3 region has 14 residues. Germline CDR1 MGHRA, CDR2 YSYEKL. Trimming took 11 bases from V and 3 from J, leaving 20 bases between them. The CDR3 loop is CARIEDFGYYEQYF. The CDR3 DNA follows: TGCGCCCGTATAGAGGACTTCGGGTACTACGAGCAGTACTTC.

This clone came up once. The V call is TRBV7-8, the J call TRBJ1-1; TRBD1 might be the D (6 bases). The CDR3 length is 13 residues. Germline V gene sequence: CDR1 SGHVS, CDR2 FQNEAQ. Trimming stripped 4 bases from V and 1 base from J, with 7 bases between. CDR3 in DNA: TGTGCCAGCAGCTCACAGGGGAACACTGAAGCTTTCTTT. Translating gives CASSSQGNTEAFF.

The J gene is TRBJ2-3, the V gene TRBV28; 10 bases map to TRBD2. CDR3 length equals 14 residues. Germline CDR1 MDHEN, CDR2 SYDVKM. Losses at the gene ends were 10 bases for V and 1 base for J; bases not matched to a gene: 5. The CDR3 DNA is TGTGCCACGAGACTAGCGGGTGGCACAGATACGCAGTATTTT. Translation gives CATRLAGGTDTQYF.

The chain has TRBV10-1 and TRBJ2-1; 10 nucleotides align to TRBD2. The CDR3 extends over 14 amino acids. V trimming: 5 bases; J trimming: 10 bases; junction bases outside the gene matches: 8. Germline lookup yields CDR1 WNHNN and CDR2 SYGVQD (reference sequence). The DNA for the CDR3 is TGCGCCAGCAGTCCAAGCGGGAGGGCCGCCGAGCAGTTCTTC. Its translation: CASSPSGRAAEQFF.

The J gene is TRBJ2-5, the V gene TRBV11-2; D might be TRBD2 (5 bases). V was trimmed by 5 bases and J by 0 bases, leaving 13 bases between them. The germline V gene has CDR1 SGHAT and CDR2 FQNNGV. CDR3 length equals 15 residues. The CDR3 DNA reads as TGTGCCAGCAGCCCGCGGGCCTGGTACCAAGAGACCCAGTACTTC. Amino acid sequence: CASSPRAWYQETQYF.

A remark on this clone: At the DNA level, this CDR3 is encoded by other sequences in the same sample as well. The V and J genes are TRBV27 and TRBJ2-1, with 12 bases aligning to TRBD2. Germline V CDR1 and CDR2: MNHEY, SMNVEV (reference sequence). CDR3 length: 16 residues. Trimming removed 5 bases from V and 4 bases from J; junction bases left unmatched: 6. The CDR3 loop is CASSLRLAGAYNEQFF. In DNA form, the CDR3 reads TGTGCCAGCAGTCTTCGACTAGCGGGAGCTTACAATGAGCAGTTCTTC.

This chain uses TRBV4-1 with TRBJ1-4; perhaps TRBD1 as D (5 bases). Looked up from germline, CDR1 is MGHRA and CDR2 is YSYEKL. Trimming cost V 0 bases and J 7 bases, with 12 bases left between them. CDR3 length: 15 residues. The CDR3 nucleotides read TGCGCCAGCAGCCAAGATGGAGGAGGGGCTGAAAAACTGTTTTTT. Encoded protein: CASSQDGGGAEKLFF.

The CDR3 here is CASSIPGLAAYEQYF. The CDR3 nucleotides read TGTGCCAGCAGCATCCCGGGACTAGCGGCCTACGAGCAGTACTTC. J is TRBJ2-7 and V is TRBV11-2; 11 positions match TRBD2. This CDR3 has 15 amino acids. After removal of 5 bases from V and 2 bases from J, the junction contained 5 bases not matched to a gene. Germline loops: CDR1 SGHAT, CDR2 FQNNGV.

CDR3 nucleotide sequence: TGTGCCAGCAGTTTAAGCGCCTTTCAGCCCCAGCATTTT. Protein: CASSLSAFQPQHF. The chain has TRBV27 and TRBJ1-5; D uncertain. V shed 2 bases and J shed 6 bases, with 8 bases lying between them. The length of the CDR3 is 13 residues. Germline V gene data show CDR1 as MNHEY and CDR2 as SMNVEV (reference sequence).

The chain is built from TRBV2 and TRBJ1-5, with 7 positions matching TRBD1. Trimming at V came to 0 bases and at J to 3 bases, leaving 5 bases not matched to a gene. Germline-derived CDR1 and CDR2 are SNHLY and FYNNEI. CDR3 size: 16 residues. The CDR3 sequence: CASSEAQGTANQPQHF. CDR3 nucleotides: TGTGCCAGCAGTGAAGCGCAGGGGACAGCCAATCAGCCCCAGCATTTT.

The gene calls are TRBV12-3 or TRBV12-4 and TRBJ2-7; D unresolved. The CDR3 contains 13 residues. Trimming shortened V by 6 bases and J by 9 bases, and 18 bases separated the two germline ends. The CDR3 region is CASRSILRGGQYF. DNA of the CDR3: TGTGCCAGCAGATCTATTCTACGAGGCGGGCAGTACTTC.

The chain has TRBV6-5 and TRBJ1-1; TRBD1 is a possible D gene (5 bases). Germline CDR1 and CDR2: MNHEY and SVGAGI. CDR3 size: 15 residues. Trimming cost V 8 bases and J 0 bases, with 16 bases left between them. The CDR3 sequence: CASQTGVPMNTEAFF. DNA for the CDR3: TGTGCCAGCCAAACGGGGGTCCCCATGAACACTGAAGCTTTCTTT.

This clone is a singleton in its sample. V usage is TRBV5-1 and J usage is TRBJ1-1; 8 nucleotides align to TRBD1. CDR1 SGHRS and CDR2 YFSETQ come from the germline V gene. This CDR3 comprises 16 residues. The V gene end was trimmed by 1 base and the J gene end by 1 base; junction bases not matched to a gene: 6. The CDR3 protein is CASSLRKGTGNTEAFF. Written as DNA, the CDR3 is TGCGCCAGCAGCTTGAGGAAGGGGACAGGGAACACTGAAGCTTTCTTT.

The CDR3 DNA reads as TGTGCCTGGGGTACAGGGTCCTACGAGCAGTACTTC. This translates into CAWGTGSYEQYF. The chain employs TRBV30 and TRBJ2-7; possible D gene TRBD1, 6 bases. The CDR3 runs to 12 residues. Per germline, CDR1 GTSNPN and CDR2 SVGIG (reference sequence). The ends were cut back, 5 bases at V and 1 base at J, with 9 bases in the middle. Using reference TRBV30 and TRBJ2-7 for the parts outside the CDR3, the full variable domain is SQTIHQWPATLVQPVGSPLSLECTVEGTSNPNLYWYRQAAGRGLQLLFYSVGIGQISSEVPQNLSASRPQDRQFILSSKKLLLSDSGFYLCAWGTGSYEQYFGPGTRLTVT.

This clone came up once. This chain's CDR3 is CASSLVGGDSSYEQYF. The CDR3 nucleotides are TGTGCCAGCAGCTTGGTGGGCGGGGACAGTTCCTACGAGCAGTACTTC. The chain joins TRBV7-6 to TRBJ2-7; maybe TRBD1 (7 bases). Germline V gives CDR1 SGHVS, CDR2 FNYEAQ. This CDR3 region has 16 residues. V lost 3 bases to trimming and J lost 1 base, with 16 bases between them.